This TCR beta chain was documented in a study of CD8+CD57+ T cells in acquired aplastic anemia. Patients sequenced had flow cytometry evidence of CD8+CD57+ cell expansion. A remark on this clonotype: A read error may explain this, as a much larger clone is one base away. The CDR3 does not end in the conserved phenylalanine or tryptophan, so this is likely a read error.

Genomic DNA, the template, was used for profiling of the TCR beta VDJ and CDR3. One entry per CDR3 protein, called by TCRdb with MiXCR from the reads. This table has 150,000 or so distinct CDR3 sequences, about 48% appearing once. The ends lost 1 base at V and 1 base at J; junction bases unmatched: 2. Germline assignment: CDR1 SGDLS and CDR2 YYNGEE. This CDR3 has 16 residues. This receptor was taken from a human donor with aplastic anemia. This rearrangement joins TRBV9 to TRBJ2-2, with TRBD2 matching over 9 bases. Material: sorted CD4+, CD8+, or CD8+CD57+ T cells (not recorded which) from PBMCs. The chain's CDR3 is CASSVLLAGNTGELFL. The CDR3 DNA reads TGTGCCAGCAGCGTACTACTAGCGGGGAACACCGGGGAGCTGTTTCTT.